This T cell receptor beta chain was found in a study of blood T cell repertoires in COVID-19. Study summary: COVID-19 samples, acute and convalescent, were from the United States, Italy and Spain. Sources were T cells, B-cell-depleted T cells, or PBMCs; the material itself was cDNA or gDNA.

Original handling: Nucleated cell counts were estimated from reference gene primer amplification. Only in-frame clones appear in the TCRdb table, and some are missing; sequencing was by immunoSEQ multiplex PCR. D and trimming come from the DNA, and the V and J calls and clone size come from that table. In the table there are about 170,000 clones, about 80% of which are singletons. The source of this sequence is a man aged 70-80 years with active or convalescent COVID-19. Sequenced input: peripheral blood.

This CDR3 is CASSIDRGRETQYF. The CDR3 DNA reads TGTGCCAGCAGTATTGACAGGGGGCGGGAGACCCAGTACTTC. The rearrangement joins TRBV2 to TRBJ2-5; 10 bases line up with TRBD1. The J segment lost 5 bases and the V segment lost 5 bases, leaving 5 bases of the junction unmatched. The CDR3 totals 14 residues. Germline V gene lookup returns CDR1 SNHLY and CDR2 FYNNEI.